This T cell receptor (beta chain) was identified in a study of control samples from healthy donors and cancer patients. This clone ranks as medium-sized. Assay: immunoSEQ multiplex PCR; the TCRdb copy retains only in-frame clones and omits some. The sample has tens of thousands of clones, roughly 78% seen once. Germline V CDR1 and CDR2: KGHDR, SFDVKD. The V gene lost 0 bases and the J gene lost 0 bases, with 9 bases spanning the gap. The length of the CDR3 is 16 residues. This clonotype was obtained from a man between 60 and 75 years old with head and neck cancer. The J gene is TRBJ2-3, the V gene TRBV24-1; D could derive from TRBD1 or TRBD2 (5 bases each). Sequencing input: PBMCs. CDR3 region: CATSDLRGTSTDTQYF. The CDR3 DNA follows: TGTGCCACCAGTGATTTGCGGGGCACCAGCACAGATACGCAGTATTTT.